The rows below give T cell receptor beta chains drawn from one sample of a study of blood T cell repertoires in COVID-19. The method was immunoSEQ multiplex PCR; TCRdb's version includes in-frame clones alone and lacks a portion of them. This sample has over 300,000 clones, with 85% to 90% found just once. The sample comprised PBMCs or T cells enriched from blood (not recorded which). These TCRs come from a woman between 18 and 29 years old who had recovered from COVID-19. The CDR3 runs from the conserved cysteine through the conserved F or W. D genes are given only for firm matches. Clone size, where shown, is once, few, many, or a class for clones that have expanded.

>TRBJ2-3|.|.|TRBV14
CASSQDRAQGTQYF
TGTGCCAGCAGCCAAGATCGGGCCCAGGGGACCCAGTATTTT
>TRBJ2-7|few|.|TRBV5-1
CASSAGWDGAYEQYF
TGCGCCAGCAGCGCGGGATGGGACGGAGCCTACGAGCAGTACTTC
>TRBJ1-3|.|TRBD1|TRBV19
CASSTTGGGNTIYF
TGTGCCAGTAGTACCACAGGGGGAGGTAACACCATATATTTT
>TRBJ2-5|.|TRBD2|TRBV5-1
CASSLLLTSGRGETQYF
TGCGCCAGCAGCTTACTTCTGACTAGCGGCCGAGGAGAGACCCAGTACTTC
>TRBJ2-7|.|.|TRBV7-8
CASSLGTAPPDEQYF
TGTGCCAGCAGCTTAGGTACCGCACCACCAGACGAGCAGTACTTC
>TRBJ2-1|.|TRBD1|TRBV13
CASSPLGQYNEQFF
TGTGCCAGCAGCCCCTTGGGACAGTACAATGAGCAGTTCTTC
>TRBJ2-2|.|TRBD1|TRBV3-1/TRBV3-2
CASRTGGPGELFF
TGTGCCAGCAGGACAGGGGGCCCCGGGGAGCTGTTTTTT
>TRBJ2-7|.|TRBD1|TRBV28
CASSFRFRGRYEQYF
TGTGCCAGCAGTTTCAGGTTCAGGGGGCGCTACGAGCAGTACTTC
>TRBJ1-1|.|TRBD1|TRBV28
CASRRPGGMNTEAFF
TGTGCCAGCAGGCGTCCAGGGGGCATGAACACTGAAGCTTTCTTT
>TRBJ1-6|.|.|TRBV20-1
CSASNREPTYNSPLHF
TGCAGTGCTAGTAACAGGGAACCTACCTATAATTCACCCCTCCACTTT
>TRBJ2-2|.|.|TRBV27
CASSLRRATGELFF
TGTGCCAGCAGCCTTAGGAGGGCCACCGGGGAGCTGTTTTTT
>TRBJ1-1|.|TRBD1|TRBV28
CASTQGGDRGYTEAFF
TGTGCCAGCACCCAAGGGGGTGACAGGGGCTACACTGAAGCTTTCTTT
>TRBJ1-2|.|.|TRBV9
CASSVGGGLQGGYTF
TGTGCCAGCAGCGTAGGCGGCGGCCTGCAGGGTGGCTACACCTTC
>TRBJ2-5|.|TRBD2|TRBV18
CASSGTSGETQYF
TGTGCCAGCTCAGGGACTAGCGGGGAGACCCAGTACTTC
>TRBJ1-4|.|.|TRBV6-4
CASTEGGVNEKLFF
TGTGCCAGCACCGAGGGAGGGGTTAATGAAAAACTGTTTTTT
>TRBJ2-3|.|.|TRBV10-2
CASLRPRGRTDTQYF
TGCGCCAGTCTAAGGCCGCGGGGGCGCACAGATACGCAGTATTTT
>TRBJ2-1|.|.|TRBV6-5
CASISGTWNEQFF
TGTGCCAGCATCTCCGGGACTTGGAATGAGCAGTTCTTC
>TRBJ2-1|.|TRBD2|TRBV3-1/TRBV3-2
CASSQELAGGKGGLRNEQFF
TGTGCCAGCAGCCAAGAACTAGCGGGAGGGAAAGGGGGCTTGAGGAATGAGCAGTTCTTC
>TRBJ1-2|few|.|TRBV15
CATSSGGGAINYGYTF
TGTGCCACCAGCAGCGGTGGAGGGGCCATTAACTATGGCTACACCTTC
>TRBJ1-4|.|.|TRBV25-1
CASSHENEKLFF
TGTGCCAGCAGTCACGAGAACGAAAAACTGTTTTTT
>TRBJ1-1|.|.|TRBV7-9
CASSLLQGSNTEAFF
TGTGCCAGCAGCCTTCTACAGGGATCGAACACTGAAGCTTTCTTT
>TRBJ1-6|.|.|TRBV10-3
CAISPYSPGLQRHNSPLHF
TGTGCCATCAGTCCTTACTCCCCGGGTCTACAGCGGCATAATTCACCCCTCCACTTT
>TRBJ2-1|.|TRBD2|TRBV2
CASSELAGNEQFF
TGTGCCAGCAGTGAACTAGCGGGGAATGAGCAGTTCTTC
>TRBJ1-5|.|.|TRBV5-8
CASSLGPGVSNQPQHF
TGTGCCAGCAGCTTGGGACCCGGGGTTAGCAATCAGCCCCAGCATTTT
>TRBJ2-7|.|TRBD2|TRBV6-5
CASSSSGSSYEQYF
TGTGCCAGCAGTTCTAGCGGATCCTCCTACGAGCAGTACTTC
>TRBJ1-4|once|.|TRBV3-1/TRBV3-2
CASSQRVSTNEKLFF
TGTGCCAGCAGCCAACGGGTTTCAACTAATGAAAAACTGTTTTTT
>TRBJ1-6|.|.|TRBV12-3/TRBV12-4
CASGIGQSLHF
TGTGCCAGCGGGATAGGACAAAGCCTCCACTTT
>TRBJ1-1|.|.|TRBV29-1
CSVDLGGPGEAFF
TGCAGCGTTGATTTGGGGGGGCCCGGTGAAGCTTTCTTT
>TRBJ2-1|.|.|TRBV27
CASSAGTSYNEQFF
TGTGCCAGCTCTGCGGGTACCTCCTACAATGAGCAGTTCTTC
>TRBJ2-1|.|TRBD2|TRBV6-5
CASSKLREGYNEQFF
TGTGCCAGCAGTAAACTGCGGGAGGGATACAATGAGCAGTTCTTC
>TRBJ1-1|once|TRBD1|TRBV5-1
CASSQTGVNTEAFF
TGCGCCAGCAGCCAAACAGGGGTGAACACTGAAGCTTTCTTT
>TRBJ2-7|.|.|TRBV6-5
CASSRLGLPPYEQYF
TGTGCCAGCAGCCGTCTGGGGCTACCCCCCTATGAGCAGTACTTC
>TRBJ2-7|.|.|TRBV19
CASSPQGYVIWGEQYF
TGTGCCAGTAGTCCGCAGGGATATGTTATTTGGGGCGAGCAGTACTTC
>TRBJ2-7|.|.|TRBV6-5
CASTDSPNYEQYF
TGTGCCAGCACCGACTCACCCAACTACGAGCAGTACTTC
>TRBJ2-7|.|.|TRBV4-2
CASSRALSSYEQYF
TGTGCCAGCAGCCGGGCTTTAAGCTCCTACGAGCAGTACTTC
>TRBJ2-2|.|TRBD2|TRBV6-5
CASSPIAGNTGELFF
TGTGCCAGCAGTCCCATAGCGGGGAACACCGGGGAGCTGTTTTTT
>TRBJ1-2|.|.|TRBV5-1
CASSPPSGAVYGYTF
TGCGCCAGCAGCCCCCCATCGGGAGCGGTCTATGGCTACACCTTC
>TRBJ2-2|.|TRBD1|TRBV19
CASSRTGGGNTGELFF
TGTGCCAGTAGCAGAACAGGGGGCGGTAACACCGGGGAGCTGTTTTTT
>TRBJ1-2|.|.|TRBV24-1
CATPEIYTF
TGTGCCACCCCGGAGATTTACACCTTC
>TRBJ1-4|.|TRBD1|TRBV5-6
CASSLKGTDEKLFF
TGTGCCAGCAGCTTAAAAGGGACAGACGAAAAACTGTTTTTT
>TRBJ2-7|.|.|TRBV19
CASSIQGSSYEQYF
TGTGCCAGTAGTATACAGGGGAGCTCCTACGAGCAGTACTTC
>TRBJ1-1|.|.|TRBV18
CASSPLGLQDTEAFF
TGTGCCAGCTCACCCCTGGGACTGCAGGACACTGAAGCTTTCTTT
>TRBJ2-3|.|.|TRBV7-9
CASFRESWGYTDTQYF
TGTGCCAGCTTCCGGGAGAGTTGGGGGTACACAGATACGCAGTATTTT
>TRBJ1-1|.|.|TRBV10-2
CASREGYSTEAFF
TGCGCCAGCCGGGAGGGCTACAGCACTGAAGCTTTCTTT
>TRBJ2-5|.|.|TRBV7-2
CASSLRRYEETQYF
TGTGCCAGCAGCTTAAGGCGGTATGAAGAGACCCAGTACTTC